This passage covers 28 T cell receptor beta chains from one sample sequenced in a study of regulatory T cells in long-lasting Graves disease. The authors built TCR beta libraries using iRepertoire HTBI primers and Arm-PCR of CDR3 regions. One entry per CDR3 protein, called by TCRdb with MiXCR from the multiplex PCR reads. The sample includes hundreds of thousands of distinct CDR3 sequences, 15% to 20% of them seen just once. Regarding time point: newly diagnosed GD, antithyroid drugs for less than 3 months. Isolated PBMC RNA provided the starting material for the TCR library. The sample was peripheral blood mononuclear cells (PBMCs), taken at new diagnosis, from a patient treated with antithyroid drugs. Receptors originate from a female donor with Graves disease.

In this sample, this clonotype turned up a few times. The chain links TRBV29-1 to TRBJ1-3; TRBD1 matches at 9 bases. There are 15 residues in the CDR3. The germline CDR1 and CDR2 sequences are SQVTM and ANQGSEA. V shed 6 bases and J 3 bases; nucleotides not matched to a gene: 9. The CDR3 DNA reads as TGCAGCGTCGGGACAGGGATACCTGGTGGAAACACCATATATTTT. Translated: CSVGTGIPGGNTIYF. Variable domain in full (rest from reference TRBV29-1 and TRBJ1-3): SAVISQKPSRDICQRGTSLTIQCQVDSQVTMMFWYRQQPGQSLTLIATANQGSEATYESGFVIDKFPISRPNLTFSTLTVSNMSPEDSSIYLCSVGTGIPGGNTIYFGEGSWLTVV.

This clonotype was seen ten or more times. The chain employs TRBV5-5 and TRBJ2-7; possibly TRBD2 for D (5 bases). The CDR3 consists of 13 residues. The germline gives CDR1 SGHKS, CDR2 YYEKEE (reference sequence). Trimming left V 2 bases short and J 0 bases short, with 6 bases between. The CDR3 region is CASSFGSSYEQYF. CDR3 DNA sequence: TGTGCCAGCAGCTTTGGGAGCTCCTACGAGCAGTACTTC.

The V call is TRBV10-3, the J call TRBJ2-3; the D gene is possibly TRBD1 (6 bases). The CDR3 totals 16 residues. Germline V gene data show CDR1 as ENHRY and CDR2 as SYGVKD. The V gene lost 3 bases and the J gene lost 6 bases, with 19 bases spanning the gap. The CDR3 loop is CAISEGVHPRGDTQYF. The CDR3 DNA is TGTGCCATCAGTGAAGGGGTACACCCGAGGGGGGATACGCAGTATTTT.

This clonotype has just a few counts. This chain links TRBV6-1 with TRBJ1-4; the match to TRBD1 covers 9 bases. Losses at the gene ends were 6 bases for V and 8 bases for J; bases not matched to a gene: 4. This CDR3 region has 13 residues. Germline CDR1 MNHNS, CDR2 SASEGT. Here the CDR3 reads CASSRGQGEKLFF. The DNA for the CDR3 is TGTGCCAGCAGCCGAGGACAGGGGGAAAAACTGTTTTTT.

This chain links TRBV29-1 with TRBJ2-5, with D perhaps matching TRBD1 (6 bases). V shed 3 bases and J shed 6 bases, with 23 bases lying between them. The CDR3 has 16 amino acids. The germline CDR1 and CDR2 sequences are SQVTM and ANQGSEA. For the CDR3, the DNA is TGCAGCGTTGACGGCCACCCCCCACAGGGTAGAAAGACCCAGTACTTC. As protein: CSVDGHPPQGRKTQYF.

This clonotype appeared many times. The CDR3 sequence: CATDSGTRPFEQFF. CDR3 bases: TGTGCCACCGATTCCGGGACCCGCCCTTTTGAGCAGTTCTTC. The chain carries TRBV3-1 and TRBJ2-1, with D perhaps being TRBD1 or TRBD2 (5 bases each). V was shortened by 10 bases and J by 9 bases, with 22 bases between the two germline ends. The CDR3 has 14 amino acids. Germline assignment: CDR1 LGHDT and CDR2 YNNKEL (reference sequence).

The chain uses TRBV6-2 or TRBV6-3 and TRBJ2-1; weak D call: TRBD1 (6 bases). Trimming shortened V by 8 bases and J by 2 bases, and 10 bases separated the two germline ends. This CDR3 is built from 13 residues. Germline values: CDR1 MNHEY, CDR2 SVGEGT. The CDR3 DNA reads TGTGCCAGCTTGGACAGTACCTACAATGAGCAGTTCTTC. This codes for CASLDSTYNEQFF.

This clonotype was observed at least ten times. CDR3 sequence (DNA): TGTGCCAGCGGACCCGGGGGACAAGCCTATGGCTACACCTTC. Its protein product is CASGPGGQAYGYTF. The chain uses TRBV12-3 or TRBV12-4 and TRBJ1-2; maybe TRBD1 (6 bases). V was pared by 8 bases and J by 4 bases, with 17 bases between. The length of the CDR3 is 14 residues.

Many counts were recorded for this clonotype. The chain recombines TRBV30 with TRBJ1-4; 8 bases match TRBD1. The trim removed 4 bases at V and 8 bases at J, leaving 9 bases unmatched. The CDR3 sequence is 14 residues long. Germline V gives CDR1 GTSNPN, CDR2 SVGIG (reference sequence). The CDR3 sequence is CAWNRGTGEEKLFF. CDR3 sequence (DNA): TGTGCCTGGAACCGCGGGACAGGAGAGGAAAAACTGTTTTTT.

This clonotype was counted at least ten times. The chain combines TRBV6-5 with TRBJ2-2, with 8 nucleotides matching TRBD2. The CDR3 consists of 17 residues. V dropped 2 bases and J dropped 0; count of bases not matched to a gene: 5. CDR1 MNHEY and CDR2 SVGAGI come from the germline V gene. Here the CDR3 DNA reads TGTGCCAGCAGTTACCTTCCGGGACTAGCGAACACCGGGGAGCTGTTTTTT. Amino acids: CASSYLPGLANTGELFF.

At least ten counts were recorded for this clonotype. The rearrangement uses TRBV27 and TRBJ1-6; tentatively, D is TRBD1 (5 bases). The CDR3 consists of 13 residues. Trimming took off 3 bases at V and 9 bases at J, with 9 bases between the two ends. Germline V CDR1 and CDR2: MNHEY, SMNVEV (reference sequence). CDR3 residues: CASSLRGTSPLHF. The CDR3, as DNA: TGTGCCAGCAGTTTGCGAGGGACTTCACCCCTCCACTTT.

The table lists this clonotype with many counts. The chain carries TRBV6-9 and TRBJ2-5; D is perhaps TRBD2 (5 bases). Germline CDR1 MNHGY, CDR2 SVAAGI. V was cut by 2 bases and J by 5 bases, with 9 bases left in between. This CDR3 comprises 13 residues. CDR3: CASSYGPGETQYF. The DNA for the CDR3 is TGTGCCAGCAGTTATGGTCCGGGGGAGACCCAGTACTTC.

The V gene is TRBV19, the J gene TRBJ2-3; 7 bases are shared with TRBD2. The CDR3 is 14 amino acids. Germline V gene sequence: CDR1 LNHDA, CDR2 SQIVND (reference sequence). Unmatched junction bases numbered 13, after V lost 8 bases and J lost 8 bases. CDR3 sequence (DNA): TGTGCCAGTTGTGAGACTAGCAGCTTAGCTACGCAGTATTTT. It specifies CASCETSSLATQYF.

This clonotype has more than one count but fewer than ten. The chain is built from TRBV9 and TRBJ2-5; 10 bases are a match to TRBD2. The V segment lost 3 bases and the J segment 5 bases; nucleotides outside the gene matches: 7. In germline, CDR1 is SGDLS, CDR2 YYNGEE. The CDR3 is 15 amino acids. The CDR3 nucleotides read TGTGCCAGCAGCGGCGCTAGCGGGAGAGGGGAGACCCAGTACTTC. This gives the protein CASSGASGRGETQYF.

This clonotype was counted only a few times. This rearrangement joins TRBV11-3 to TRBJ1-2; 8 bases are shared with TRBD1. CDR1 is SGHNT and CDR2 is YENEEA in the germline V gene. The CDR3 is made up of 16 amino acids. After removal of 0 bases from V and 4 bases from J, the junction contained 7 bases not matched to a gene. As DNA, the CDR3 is TGTGCCAGCAGCTTAGACAGGGGGCGGAACGGCTATGGCTACACCTTC. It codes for CASSLDRGRNGYGYTF.

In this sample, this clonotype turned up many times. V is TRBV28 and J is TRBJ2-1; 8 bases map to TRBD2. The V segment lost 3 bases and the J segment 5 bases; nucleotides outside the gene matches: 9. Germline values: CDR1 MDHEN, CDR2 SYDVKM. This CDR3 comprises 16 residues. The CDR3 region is CASSFSAGGSDNEQFF. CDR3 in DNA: TGTGCCAGCAGTTTTAGCGCGGGAGGTTCGGACAATGAGCAGTTCTTC.

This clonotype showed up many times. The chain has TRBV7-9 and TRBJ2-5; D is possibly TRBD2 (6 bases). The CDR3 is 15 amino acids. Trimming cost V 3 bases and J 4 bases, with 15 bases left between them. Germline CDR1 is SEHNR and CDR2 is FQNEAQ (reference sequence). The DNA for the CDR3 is TGTGCCAGCAGCTTGGTTCCCCGGGGGAGAGAGACCCAGTACTTC. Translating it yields CASSLVPRGRETQYF.

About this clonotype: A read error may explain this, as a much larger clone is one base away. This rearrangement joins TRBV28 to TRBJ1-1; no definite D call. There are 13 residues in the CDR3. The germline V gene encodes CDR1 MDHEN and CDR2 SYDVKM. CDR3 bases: TGTGCCAACAGTCCCTCCGAGGGAACTGAAGCTTTCTTT. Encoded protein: CANSPSEGTEAFF.

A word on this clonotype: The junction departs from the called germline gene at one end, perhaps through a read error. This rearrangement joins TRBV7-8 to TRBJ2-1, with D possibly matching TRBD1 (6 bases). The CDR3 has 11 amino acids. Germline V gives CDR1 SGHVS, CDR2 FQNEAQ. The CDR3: CASSAGQPSVF. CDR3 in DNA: TGTGCCAGCAGCGCCGGACAGCCCTCAGTCTTC.

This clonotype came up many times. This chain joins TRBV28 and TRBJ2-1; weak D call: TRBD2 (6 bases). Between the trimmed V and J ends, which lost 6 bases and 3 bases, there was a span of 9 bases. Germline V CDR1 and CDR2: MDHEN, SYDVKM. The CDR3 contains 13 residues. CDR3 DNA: TGTGCCAGCAGGGGGGGACTCTACAATGAGCAGTTCTTC. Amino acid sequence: CASRGGLYNEQFF. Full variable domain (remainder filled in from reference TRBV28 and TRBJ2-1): DVKVTQSSRYLVKRTGEKVFLECVQDMDHENMFWYRQDPGLGLRLIYFSYDVKMKEKGDIPEGYSVSREKKERFSLILESASTNQTSMYLCASRGGLYNEQFFGPGTRLTVL.

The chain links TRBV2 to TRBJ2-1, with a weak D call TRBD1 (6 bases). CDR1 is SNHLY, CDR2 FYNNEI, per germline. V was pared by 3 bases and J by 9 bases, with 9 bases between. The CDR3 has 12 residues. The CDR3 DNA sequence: TGTGCCAGCAGTGACAGGGGTTTTGAGCAGTTCTTC. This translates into CASSDRGFEQFF.

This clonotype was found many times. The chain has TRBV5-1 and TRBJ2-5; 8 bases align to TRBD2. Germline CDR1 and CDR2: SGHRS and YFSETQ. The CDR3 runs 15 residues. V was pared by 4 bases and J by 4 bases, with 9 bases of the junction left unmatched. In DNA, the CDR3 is TGCGCCAGCAGCGTAGCGGGGCGGACGCTAGAGACCCAGTACTTC. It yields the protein CASSVAGRTLETQYF.

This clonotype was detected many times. This CDR3 reads CATSDRRETQYF. The CDR3 DNA follows: TGTGCCACCAGTGATCGAAGGGAGACCCAGTACTTC. V usage is TRBV24-1 and J usage is TRBJ2-5, with D unresolved. This CDR3 has 12 residues. The V end lost 3 bases, the J end lost 5 bases, and 6 bases lay between the germline ends. Germline lookup yields CDR1 KGHDR and CDR2 SFDVKD.

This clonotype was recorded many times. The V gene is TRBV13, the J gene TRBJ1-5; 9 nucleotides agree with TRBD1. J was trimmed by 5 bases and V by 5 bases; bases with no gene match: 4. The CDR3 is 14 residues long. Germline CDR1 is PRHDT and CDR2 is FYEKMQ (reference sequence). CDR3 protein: CASSRGQGYQPQHF. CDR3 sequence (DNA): TGTGCCAGCAGCCGCGGACAGGGGTATCAGCCCCAGCATTTT.

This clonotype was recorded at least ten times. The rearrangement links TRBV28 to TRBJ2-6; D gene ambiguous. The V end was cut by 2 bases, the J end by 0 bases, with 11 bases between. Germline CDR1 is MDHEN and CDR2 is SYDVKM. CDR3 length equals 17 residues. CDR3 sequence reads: CASSLGEEVSGANVLTF. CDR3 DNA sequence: TGTGCCAGCAGTTTAGGGGAAGAGGTCTCTGGGGCCAACGTCCTGACTTTC.

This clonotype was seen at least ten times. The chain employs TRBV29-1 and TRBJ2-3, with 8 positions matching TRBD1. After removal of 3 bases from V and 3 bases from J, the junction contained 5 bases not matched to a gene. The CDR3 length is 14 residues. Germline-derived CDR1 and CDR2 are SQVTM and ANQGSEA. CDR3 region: CSVEKGTGTDTQYF. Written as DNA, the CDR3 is TGCAGCGTTGAGAAGGGGACAGGTACAGATACGCAGTATTTT.

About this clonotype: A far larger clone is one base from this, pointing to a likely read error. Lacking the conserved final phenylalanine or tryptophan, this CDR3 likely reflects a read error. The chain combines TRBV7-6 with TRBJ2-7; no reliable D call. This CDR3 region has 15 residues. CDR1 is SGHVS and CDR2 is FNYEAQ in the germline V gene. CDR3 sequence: CASSLRSVGGREQYY. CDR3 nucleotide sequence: TGCGCCAGCAGCTTGAGGAGCGTGGGCGGAAGAGAGCAGTACTAC.

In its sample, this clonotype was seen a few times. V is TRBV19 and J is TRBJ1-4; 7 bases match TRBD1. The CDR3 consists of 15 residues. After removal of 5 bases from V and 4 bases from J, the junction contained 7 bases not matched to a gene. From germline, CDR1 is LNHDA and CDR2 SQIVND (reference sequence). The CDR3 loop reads CASSLQGSGNEKLFF. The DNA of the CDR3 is TGTGCCAGTAGTCTACAGGGGTCGGGTAATGAAAAACTGTTTTTT.